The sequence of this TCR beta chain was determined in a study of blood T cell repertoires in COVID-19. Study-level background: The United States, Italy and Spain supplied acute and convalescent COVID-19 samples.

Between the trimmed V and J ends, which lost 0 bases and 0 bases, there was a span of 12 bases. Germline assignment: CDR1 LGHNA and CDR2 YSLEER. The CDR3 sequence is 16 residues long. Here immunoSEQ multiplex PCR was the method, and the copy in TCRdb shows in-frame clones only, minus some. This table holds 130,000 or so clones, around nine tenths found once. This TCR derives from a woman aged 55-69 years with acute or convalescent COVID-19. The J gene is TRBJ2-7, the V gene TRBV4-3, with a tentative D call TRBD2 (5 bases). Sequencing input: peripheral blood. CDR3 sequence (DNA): TGCGCCAGCAGCCAAGATAGTCGGGGTTACTCCTACGAGCAGTACTTC. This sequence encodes CASSQDSRGYSYEQYF.